The clone carrying this T cell receptor (beta chain) was observed a handful of times. Trimming removed 3 bases from V and 0 bases from J, with 15 bases in between. The CDR3 extends over 16 amino acids. Germline values: CDR1 MDHEN, CDR2 SYDVKM. Each CDR3 protein gets one entry after TCRdb re-called the PCR reads with MiXCR. This sample has around 470,000 distinct CDR3 sequences, with under 30% found just once. This entry belongs to a study of molecular identifiers for immune sequencing clone quantification. Background on the study: Replicates partitioned RNA from approximately 20,000 or 100,000 naive CD8 cells into five parts, sequencing four.

Material: naive CD8+ T cells from blood, with Jurkat cell RNA spiked in. Noted subset: FACS-sorted CD8+CD4-CCR7+CD45RA+ naive T cells. The source of this sequence is a human donor in good health. Some libraries in this study had Jurkat cell RNA spiked in. The rearrangement uses TRBV28 and TRBJ2-7; tentative D call: TRBD2 (5 bases). The CDR3 nucleotides read TGTGCCAGCAGTTTCCCTACGGGGTTTGACTCCTACGAGCAGTACTTC. Translating it yields CASSFPTGFDSYEQYF.